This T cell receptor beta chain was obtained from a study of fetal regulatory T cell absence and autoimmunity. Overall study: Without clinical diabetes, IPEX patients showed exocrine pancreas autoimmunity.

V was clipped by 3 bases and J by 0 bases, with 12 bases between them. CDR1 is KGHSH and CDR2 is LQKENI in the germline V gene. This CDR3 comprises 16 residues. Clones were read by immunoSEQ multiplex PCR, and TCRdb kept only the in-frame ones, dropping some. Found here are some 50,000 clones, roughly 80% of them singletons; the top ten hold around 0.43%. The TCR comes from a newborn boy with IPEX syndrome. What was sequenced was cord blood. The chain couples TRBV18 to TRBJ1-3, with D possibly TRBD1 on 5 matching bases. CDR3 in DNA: TGTGCCAGCTCACCCTCCAGGGCCCGCTCTGGAAACACCATATATTTT. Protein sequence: CASSPSRARSGNTIYF. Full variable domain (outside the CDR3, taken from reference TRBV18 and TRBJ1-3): NAGVMQNPRHLVRRRGQEARLRCSPMKGHSHVYWYRQLPEEGLKFMVYLQKENIIDESGMPKERFSAEFPKEGPSILRIQQVVRGDSAAYFCASSPSRARSGNTIYFGEGSWLTVV.